The 15 T cell receptor beta chains presented below share a single source sample, sequenced in a study of CXCR3-negative and CXCR3-positive naive CD8 T cells. The study's findings and limits: CXCR3-positive naive cells carried more hydrophobic TRB CDR3s than CXCR3-negative ones.

The authors made the TRB cDNA libraries by 5' RACE using UMI labels. TCRdb re-called the 5' RACE reads, yielding one record per CDR3 amino acid sequence without DNA. This listing includes roughly 130,000 distinct CDR3 sequences. Which antigens these TCRs recognize remains unknown. The material sequenced was naive CXCR3+ CD8+ T cells from blood. Subset here: CD45RO-CCR7+CD27+CD95- naive CD8+ T cells expressing CXCR3 (TNR3+). These receptors all come from a human donor in good health. Some clones in this sample may be carry-over from other donors' samples.

The chain is built from TRBV7-9 and TRBJ2-3; the D call from TCRdb, TRBD2, cannot be confirmed without DNA. The CDR3 is made up of 18 amino acids. The germline gives CDR1 SEHNR, CDR2 FQNEAQ (reference sequence). The CDR3 reads CASSRRTSGGPSTDTQYF.

The J gene is TRBJ1-1, the V gene TRBV6-5; the D gene TCRdb calls, TRBD1, cannot be checked with no DNA. In germline, CDR1 is MNHEY, CDR2 SVGAGI. The CDR3 is 15 residues long. CDR3 in amino acids: CASSYLTGSDTEAFF.

This chain connects TRBV6-5 to TRBJ1-3; TCRdb lists TRBD1, though no DNA is available to test this call. Germline lookup yields CDR1 MNHEY and CDR2 SVGAGI. This CDR3 contains 16 residues. This CDR3 reads CASSNRRGARGNTIYF.

The CDR3 spells CASSLGRQGLRPYNEQFF. The chain combines TRBV28 with TRBJ2-1; there is no DNA to check the TCRdb D call of TRBD1. The CDR3 length is 18 residues. Germline V lookup: CDR1 MDHEN, CDR2 SYDVKM.

The genes are TRBV6-5 and TRBJ1-2; TCRdb names TRBD1, which stays unverified in the absence of DNA. The germline V gene encodes CDR1 MNHEY and CDR2 SVGAGI. The length of the CDR3 is 15 residues. The CDR3 is CASSYGGQGARGYTF.

The chain carries TRBV28 and TRBJ2-2; without DNA, the TCRdb call of TRBD1 cannot be checked. CDR3 length: 14 residues. CDR1 and CDR2 (germline): MDHEN, SYDVKM. The chain's CDR3 is CASSSPGGHGELFF.

This chain links TRBV27 with TRBJ1-2. This CDR3 region has 11 residues. Germline-derived CDR1 and CDR2 are MNHEY and SMNVEV (reference sequence). The CDR3 protein is CASRDLYGYTF.

This chain uses TRBV29-1 with TRBJ1-1. CDR1 is SQVTM, CDR2 ANQGSEA, per germline. The CDR3 runs 13 residues. The CDR3 spells CSVGEYLRTEAFF. Together with reference TRBV29-1 and TRBJ1-1, the CDR3 gives the full variable domain: SAVISQKPSRDICQRGTSLTIQCQVDSQVTMMFWYRQQPGQSLTLIATANQGSEATYESGFVIDKFPISRPNLTFSTLTVSNMSPEDSSIYLCSVGEYLRTEAFFGQGTRLTVV.

The rearrangement links TRBV7-9 to TRBJ2-7; absent DNA, TCRdb's TRBD1 call cannot be checked. CDR1 SEHNR and CDR2 FQNEAQ come from the germline V gene (reference sequence). There are 13 residues in the CDR3. CDR3 residues: CASKGDTTYEQYF.

The chain joins TRBV12-3 or TRBV12-4 to TRBJ1-2. This CDR3 is built from 12 residues. Here the CDR3 reads CASSPSEYGYTF.

This chain connects TRBV12-3 or TRBV12-4 to TRBJ2-7; TCRdb's D call, TRBD1, is unchecked because there is no DNA. The CDR3 runs 14 residues. The CDR3 protein is CASSPTRTVYEQYF.

The rearrangement uses TRBV28 and TRBJ1-5. Per the germline V gene, CDR1 is MDHEN and CDR2 is SYDVKM. The CDR3 has 12 residues. CDR3 residues: CASSFFSQAQHF.

The chain couples TRBV29-1 to TRBJ2-7; TCRdb calls TRBD2, which cannot be checked without DNA. Germline assignment: CDR1 SQVTM and CDR2 ANQGSEA. The CDR3 is made up of 13 amino acids. This chain's CDR3 is CSVGLVPTYEQYF.

The chain employs TRBV4-2 and TRBJ1-1. This CDR3 region has 14 residues. CDR1 is LGHNA and CDR2 is YNFKEQ in the germline V gene. The CDR3 sequence is CASSDLIGSPEAFF.

V gene TRBV21-1 combines with J gene TRBJ1-3; TCRdb's D call, TRBD1, is unchecked because there is no DNA. TRBV21-1 is described as a pseudogene. The CDR3 covers 18 residues. CDR3 in amino acids: CASSKRPPWTGLGNTIYF.